These T cell receptor beta chains were read from a single sample in a study of blood T cell repertoires in COVID-19. Sequencing was performed with immunoSEQ multiplex PCR; in TCRdb, only in-frame clones are kept and a portion is missing. The repertoire holds about 300,000 clones, around 89% seen once, with 5% to 7% in the top ten. Sequencing was performed on peripheral blood. Every receptor here comes from a man aged 18 to 30 who had recovered from COVID-19. CDR3s include the opening cysteine and the closing phenylalanine or tryptophan. D genes are given only for firm matches.

d_call j_call v_call cdr3_aa
TRBD2 TRBJ2-1 TRBV27 CASGAGGEQFF
NA TRBJ1-6 TRBV30 CAWGANNSPLHF
TRBD2 TRBJ2-1 TRBV7-7 CASSRARSGGEFF
TRBD2 TRBJ2-7 TRBV7-8 CASSPRVGEGFEQYF
TRBD1 TRBJ1-5 TRBV7-2 CASSPQGRAQPQHF
TRBD1 TRBJ1-1 TRBV5-1 CASSLVREGAMNTEAFF
NA TRBJ1-6 TRBV6-5 CASSYSAGVNNSPLHF
NA TRBJ1-2 TRBV12-3/TRBV12-4 CASHWTDDSGYTF
NA TRBJ2-7 TRBV10-3 CAPNTGGRPYEQYF
NA TRBJ2-5 TRBV9 CASSMTGQETQYF
NA TRBJ1-1 TRBV5-1 CASRLNGANEAFF
NA TRBJ1-5 TRBV3-1/TRBV3-2 CASSQDFGENQPQHF
NA TRBJ1-6 TRBV3-1/TRBV3-2 CASSQDIWGTGHSPLHF
NA TRBJ2-1 TRBV7-5 CARSLSIGGITGNNEQFF
TRBD1 TRBJ1-5 TRBV19 CASTAVDRGRDMPQHF
NA TRBJ2-5 TRBV6-2/TRBV6-3 CASSEYGRDKETQYF
NA TRBJ2-6 TRBV19 CASSVSGANVLTF
NA TRBJ2-2 TRBV15 CATRPEGVGAFAGELFF
NA TRBJ1-4 TRBV7-9 CASSLVRADKLFF
NA TRBJ1-5 TRBV7-3 CASSSRYSNQPQHF
NA TRBJ1-1 TRBV25-1 CASSEVGHTNTEAFF
NA TRBJ2-2 TRBV28 CASSGGTGELFF
TRBD1 TRBJ1-1 TRBV27 CASSFFGQGAAEAFF
TRBD1 TRBJ2-7 TRBV7-9 CASSRGQGEYEQYF